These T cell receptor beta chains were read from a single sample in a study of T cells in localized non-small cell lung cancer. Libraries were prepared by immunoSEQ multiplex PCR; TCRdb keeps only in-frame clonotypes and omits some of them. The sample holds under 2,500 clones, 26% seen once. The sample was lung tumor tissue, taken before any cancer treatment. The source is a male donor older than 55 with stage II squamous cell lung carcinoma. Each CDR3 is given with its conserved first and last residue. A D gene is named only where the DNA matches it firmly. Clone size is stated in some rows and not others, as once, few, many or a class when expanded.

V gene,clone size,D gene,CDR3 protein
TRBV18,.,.,CASSPLGPYNEQFF
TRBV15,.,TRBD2,CATSRTSGSLSYNEQFF
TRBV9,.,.,CASLSSGANVLTF
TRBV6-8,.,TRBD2,CASSYGPGGTQYF
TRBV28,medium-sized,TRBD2,CASSLSTSGEYEQYF
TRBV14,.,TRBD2,CASSSPLAGGPLNEQFF
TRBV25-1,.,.,CASSEYPLGSWREKLFF
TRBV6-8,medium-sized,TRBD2,CASSVTLAGGPYEQFF
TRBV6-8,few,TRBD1,CASSRDREAHGYTF
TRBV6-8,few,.,CASSDFAGVTDTQYF
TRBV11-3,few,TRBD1,CASSWERMGQLEAFF
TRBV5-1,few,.,CASSLDRGLNTEAFF
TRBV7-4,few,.,CASSVSGVTDTQYF
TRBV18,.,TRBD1,CASSRMTGSYGYTF
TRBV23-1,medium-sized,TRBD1,CASSLEAQGAQYF
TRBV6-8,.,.,CASSYISGEEKLFF
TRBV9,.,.,CASSVDMNTEAFF